This TCR beta chain was identified during a study of blood T cell repertoires in COVID-19. In the authors' methods: Estimated nucleated cell counts came from reference gene primer amplification. Sequencing used immunoSEQ multiplex PCR; TCRdb keeps in-frame clones, though not all of them. The V and J calls and clone size come from that table; D and trimming were worked out from the DNA. The sample has 200,000 or so clones; 75% to 90% are singletons. CDR1 and CDR2 from the germline V gene are SGHVS and FQNEAQ. The CDR3 contains 15 residues. After removal of 4 bases from V and 2 bases from J, the junction contained 3 bases not matched to a gene.

The receptor's source is a human donor in a cohort sampled during active COVID-19. The gene calls are TRBV7-8 and TRBJ2-1; the match to TRBD1 covers 9 bases. Material: peripheral blood. The CDR3 bases are TGTGCCAGCAGCTCACAGGGGGCCACCTACAATGAGCAGTTCTTC. Protein sequence: CASSSQGATYNEQFF.